This T cell receptor (beta chain) was sequenced during a study of early T cells in non-severe SARS-CoV-2 infection. Study information: Sequenced bulk RNA came from whole blood that was unsorted, and chains were unpaired.

Each CDR3 protein gets one entry after TCRdb re-called the 5' RACE reads with MiXCR. The data contain roughly 93,000 distinct CDR3 sequences, roughly 14% of them singletons. The CDR3 covers 11 residues. V was clipped by 4 bases and J by 4 bases, with 7 bases between them. Germline lookup yields CDR1 SQVTM and CDR2 ANQGSEA. The sequencing sample was made of whole blood. The chain employs TRBV29-1 and TRBJ1-2, with a tentative D call TRBD1 (5 bases). The receptor was isolated from an adult who was a healthcare worker with PCR-confirmed SARS-CoV-2 infection or an uninfected control (not recorded which). The CDR3 DNA is TGCAGCGTTGGCGGGGCCTATGGCTACACCTTC. As protein: CSVGGAYGYTF.